The 27 T cell receptor beta chains in this list originate from one sample, sequenced in a study of cytomegalovirus exposure and HLA in healthy donors (TCRdb year 2017). The protocol used for the library was the immunoSEQ multiplex PCR assay. The multiplex PCR relied on a mix of 60 forward primers for TCR Vbeta segments and 13 reverse primers for TCR Jbeta segments. TCRdb took this table from immuneACCESS and kept in-frame rearrangements with V and J called. Such tables lack part of the clones; where checked against another copy, unresolved V genes explain under half of the gap, and the rest is unexplained. The table for this sample lists 140,000 to 150,000 clones; 80% to 85% of them were counted only once. The ten most abundant clones make up less than 2.5% of the sample. Material for sequencing was PBMCs. These TCRs come from a boy between 2 and 10 years old in good health and CMV-seronegative.

A single count supports this clone. Other DNA sequences in the same sample also yield this CDR3. The V call is TRBV15, the J call TRBJ2-1; 8 bases map to TRBD2. The V gene end was trimmed by 2 bases and the J gene end by 1 base; junction bases not matched to a gene: 13. CDR3 length equals 19 residues. Germline values: CDR1 LNHNV, CDR2 YYDKDF (reference sequence). In nucleotides, the CDR3 is TGTGCCACCAGCAGATTGGCCGGGGCTAGCGGGTATTCCTACAATGAGCAGTTCTTC. It yields the protein CATSRLAGASGYSYNEQFF.

The chain carries TRBV19 and TRBJ2-3; TRBD2 agrees at 8 bases. The V gene's germline CDR1 is LNHDA and CDR2 SQIVND (reference sequence). V was pared by 10 bases and J by 4 bases, with 7 bases of the junction left unmatched. The CDR3 loop spans 13 amino acids. CDR3 loop: CATQPGGADTQYF. CDR3 DNA sequence: TGTGCCACCCAGCCGGGGGGGGCAGATACGCAGTATTTT.

The rearrangement uses TRBV7-8 and TRBJ1-6, with 7 bases fitting TRBD1. CDR3 size: 17 residues. V shed 3 bases and J 1 base; nucleotides not matched to a gene: 6. Germline V gene data show CDR1 as SGHVS and CDR2 as FQNEAQ. In nucleotides, the CDR3 is TGTGCCAGCAGCTTTAACAGGGGTACATCCTATAATTCACCCCTCCACTTT. Residues: CASSFNRGTSYNSPLHF.

The chain employs TRBV4-3 and TRBJ2-1, with 8 positions matching TRBD2. The germline gives CDR1 LGHNA, CDR2 YSLEER. The ends lost 4 bases at V and 0 bases at J; junction bases unmatched: 5. The CDR3 totals 16 residues. CDR3 in DNA: TGCGCCAGCAGCCGACGGGCGGGAGGCTCCTACAATGAGCAGTTCTTC. It specifies CASSRRAGGSYNEQFF.

The rearrangement links TRBV6-1 to TRBJ1-2, with 9 bases that match TRBD1. The CDR3 consists of 14 residues. CDR1 MNHNS and CDR2 SASEGT come from the germline V gene. The V segment lost 7 bases and the J segment 7 bases; nucleotides outside the gene matches: 10. DNA for the CDR3: TGTGCCAGCAACGGAGGACAGGGGAGACGTGGCTACACCTTC. Protein: CASNGGQGRRGYTF.

V and J are TRBV7-9 and TRBJ2-1, with 7 bases aligning to TRBD1. This CDR3 is built from 18 residues. After removal of 5 bases from V and 6 bases from J, the junction contained 19 bases not matched to a gene. In germline, CDR1 is SEHNR, CDR2 FQNEAQ (reference sequence). The CDR3 DNA reads TGTGCCAGCAGCCCCGGTACAGGGGCGCCCCCAATCGCCAATGAGCAGTTCTTC. It encodes CASSPGTGAPPIANEQFF.

This clone was picked up a small number of times. The J gene is TRBJ2-1, the V gene TRBV4-1; 11 bases match TRBD2. The germline V gene has CDR1 MGHRA and CDR2 YSYEKL. V dropped 0 bases and J dropped 7; count of bases not matched to a gene: 2. The CDR3 has 15 residues. CDR3 in amino acids: CASSQELAGVNEQFF. The CDR3 coding sequence is TGCGCCAGCAGCCAAGAACTAGCGGGAGTAAATGAGCAGTTCTTC.

This chain connects TRBV4-3 to TRBJ2-7; no definite D call. Germline CDR1 and CDR2: LGHNA and YSLEER. The CDR3 sequence is 12 residues long. V lost 4 bases to trimming and J lost 6 bases, with 10 bases between them. This CDR3 reads CASSLNLREQYF. The CDR3 region has the DNA TGCGCCAGCAGCCTTAACCTACGCGAGCAGTACTTC.

Worth noting for this clone: One end of the junction is discordant with germline, which a read error may explain. V and J are TRBV5-5 and TRBJ1-2; D is perhaps TRBD1 (6 bases). The length of the CDR3 is 14 residues. Looked up from germline, CDR1 is SGHKS and CDR2 is YYEKEE (reference sequence). The CDR3 DNA follows: TGTGCCAGCATCTTGAATGGGGACAAACACGGCTACACCTTC. Its translation is CASILNGDKHGYTF.

This clone was detected a few times. The rearrangement links TRBV7-4 to TRBJ2-7, with a weak D call TRBD1 (6 bases). This CDR3 is 17 amino acids long. Germline CDR1 reads SGHVT; CDR2 reads SQSDAQ. Trimming shortened V by 1 base and J by 4 bases, and 20 bases separated the two germline ends. CDR3 protein: CASSLVRTVGVVYEQYF. For the CDR3, the DNA is TGTGCCAGCAGCTTAGTAAGGACAGTTGGTGTTGTATACGAGCAGTACTTC.

V gene TRBV7-9 combines with J gene TRBJ2-3, with TRBD1 matching 8 bases. CDR1 SEHNR and CDR2 FQNEAQ come from the germline V gene (reference sequence). The CDR3 extends over 17 amino acids. V dropped 7 bases and J dropped 0; count of bases not matched to a gene: 12. Here the CDR3 DNA reads TGTGCCAGCAACAAATCCAGGGGGCCCCCTAGCACAGATACGCAGTATTTT. Translation gives CASNKSRGPPSTDTQYF. Full variable domain (remainder filled in from reference TRBV7-9 and TRBJ2-3): DTGVSQNPRHKITKRGQNVTFRCDPISEHNRLYWYRQTLGQGPEFLTYFQNEAQLEKSRLLSDRFSAERPKGSFSTLEIQRTEQGDSAMYLCASNKSRGPPSTDTQYFGPGTRLTVL.

The rearrangement links TRBV28 to TRBJ2-1, with 9 bases aligning to TRBD1. V shed 2 bases, J shed 8 bases, and the junction held 16 bases outside the gene matches. Germline lookup yields CDR1 MDHEN and CDR2 SYDVKM. This CDR3 contains 18 residues. The CDR3 reads CASSLLSIGTGTNYEQFF. CDR3 sequence (DNA): TGTGCCAGCAGTTTACTATCTATCGGGACAGGGACTAATTATGAGCAGTTCTTC.

The chain links TRBV10-3 to TRBJ2-3, with a tentative D call TRBD2 (5 bases). Looked up from germline, CDR1 is ENHRY and CDR2 is SYGVKD. The CDR3 is made up of 12 amino acids. Trimming left V 3 bases short and J 5 bases short, with 6 bases between. CDR3 residues: CAISERGDTQYF. CDR3 in DNA: TGTGCCATCAGTGAACGGGGAGATACGCAGTATTTT.

As concerns this clone: At the DNA level, this CDR3 is encoded by other sequences in the same sample as well. The chain recombines TRBV4-2 with TRBJ2-7, with D maybe TRBD1 (5 bases). The CDR3 consists of 14 residues. Germline values: CDR1 LGHNA, CDR2 YNFKEQ. The V end lost 1 base, the J end lost 2 bases, and 9 bases lay between the germline ends. CDR3: CASSQVGAPYEQYF. CDR3 DNA sequence: TGTGCCAGCAGCCAAGTTGGGGCCCCCTACGAGCAGTACTTC.

This clone has only one observation. The chain combines TRBV6-6 with TRBJ1-1; 10 bases match TRBD1. This CDR3 has 14 amino acids. CDR1 is MNHNY and CDR2 is SVGAGI in the germline V gene (reference sequence). Unmatched junction bases numbered 6, after V lost 4 bases and J lost 7 bases. This CDR3 reads CASSLPGQGLEAFF. The CDR3 DNA is TGTGCCAGCAGTTTACCGGGACAGGGGCTTGAAGCTTTCTTT.

J is TRBJ2-7 and V is TRBV9; 9 bases match TRBD1. The germline CDR1 and CDR2 sequences are SGDLS and YYNGEE. There are 14 residues in the CDR3. V shed 0 bases, J shed 4 bases, and the junction held 2 bases outside the gene matches. CDR3 sequence: CASSVAGQGYEQYF. The CDR3 coding sequence is TGTGCCAGCAGCGTAGCGGGACAGGGATACGAGCAGTACTTC.

This clone was observed many times. V usage is TRBV6-4 and J usage is TRBJ2-1; 8 bases map to TRBD2. In germline, CDR1 is MRHNA, CDR2 SNTAGT. The CDR3 extends over 15 amino acids. The V and J ends lost 3 bases and 4 bases, in that order; junction bases with no gene match: 5. The CDR3 region is CASSDRGGSYNEQFF. The CDR3 coding sequence is TGTGCCAGCAGTGATCGGGGGGGCTCGTACAATGAGCAGTTCTTC.

The gene calls are TRBV2 and TRBJ2-7; D perhaps matches TRBD2 (5 bases). Trimming shortened V by 9 bases and J by 7 bases, and 19 bases separated the two germline ends. CDR1 and CDR2 from the germline V gene are SNHLY and FYNNEI. CDR3 length: 13 amino acids. CDR3 in amino acids: CARTDTSLGEQYF. The CDR3 DNA reads TGTGCCAGAACCGATACTAGTTTGGGGGAGCAGTACTTC.

This clone was picked up one time. The CDR3 DNA sequence: TGTGCCAGCAGCTTAGCATCCAACGTTGTACGAAGAACTAGCACAGATACGCAGTATTTT. Residues: CASSLASNVVRRTSTDTQYF. This sequence joins TRBV7-2 and TRBJ2-3; the D is unclear. The germline V gene encodes CDR1 SGHTA and CDR2 FQGNSA. With 0 bases removed from V and 0 bases from J, the gap between germline ends came to 22 bases. The CDR3 runs to 20 residues.

The chain is built from TRBV4-1 and TRBJ1-2; D call uncertain. The CDR3 is 14 residues long. Trimming left V 1 base short and J 7 bases short, with 13 bases between. Germline V CDR1 and CDR2: MGHRA, YSYEKL. CDR3 region: CASSQATRSSGYTF. The CDR3 nucleotides read TGCGCCAGCAGCCAAGCAACAAGGAGCTCTGGCTACACCTTC.

V and J are TRBV13 and TRBJ2-7, with 10 bases identical to TRBD2. The CDR3 loop spans 15 amino acids. V lost 5 bases, J lost 6 bases, and 10 bases stayed unmatched. CDR1 and CDR2 (germline): PRHDT, FYEKMQ (reference sequence). CDR3 sequence (DNA): TGTGCCAGCAGCCCCGCGGAGCGGGGGGGCCGCGAGCAGTACTTC. Its protein product is CASSPAERGGREQYF.

The rearrangement joins TRBV28 to TRBJ2-1; 9 bases fit TRBD2. This CDR3 is built from 22 residues. The germline V gene has CDR1 MDHEN and CDR2 SYDVKM. V lost 6 bases and J lost 0; bases outside the gene matches: 24. CDR3 nucleotides: TGTGCCAGCAGCCTGGGTTGGCGGAGCGGGAGGTCAACAATCGGCTCCTACAATGAGCAGTTCTTC. Protein: CASSLGWRSGRSTIGSYNEQFF.

The chain uses TRBV5-6 and TRBJ1-1; possibly TRBD1 for D (6 bases). Trimming stripped 0 bases from V and 0 bases from J, with 9 bases between. Germline V gives CDR1 SGHDT, CDR2 YYEEEE. The CDR3 runs to 15 residues. This CDR3 is CASSLVAGVNTEAFF. The CDR3 DNA reads TGTGCCAGCAGCTTGGTGGCAGGGGTGAACACTGAAGCTTTCTTT.

The chain employs TRBV28 and TRBJ2-7, with 8 bases lining up with TRBD1. Germline values: CDR1 MDHEN, CDR2 SYDVKM. The CDR3 extends over 12 amino acids. V lost 6 bases to trimming and J lost 3 bases; unmatched junction nucleotides: 1. The CDR3: CASRQGGYEQYF. CDR3 bases: TGTGCCAGCAGACAGGGGGGCTACGAGCAGTACTTC.

The chain uses TRBV30 and TRBJ1-2; 7 nucleotides line up with TRBD1. With V trimmed by 1 base and J by 8 bases, 13 bases remained unmatched. The CDR3 runs 15 residues. Looked up from germline, CDR1 is GTSNPN and CDR2 is SVGIG (reference sequence). The CDR3 is CAWSGSFQGVGGYTF. Here the CDR3 DNA reads TGTGCCTGGAGTGGTTCGTTCCAGGGGGTGGGAGGCTACACCTTC.

The chain joins TRBV27 to TRBJ1-5, with a possible D match to TRBD1 (5 bases). Germline values: CDR1 MNHEY, CDR2 SMNVEV (reference sequence). The CDR3 contains 13 residues. In DNA, the CDR3 is TGTCCAGCGACAGTCCATAGCAATCAGCCCCAGCATTTT. Amino acid sequence: CPATVHSNQPQHF.

This clone was detected a few times. The chain couples TRBV5-8 to TRBJ1-1, with TRBD1 matching 8 bases. With V trimmed by 10 bases and J by 4 bases, 12 bases remained unmatched. In germline, CDR1 is SGHTS, CDR2 YDEGEE. This CDR3 has 14 residues. As DNA, the CDR3 is TGTGCCGGATCAGGACAGGGCGGGAGCACTGAAGCTTTCTTT. It specifies CAGSGQGGSTEAFF.